This T cell receptor (beta chain) was observed in a study of blood T cells in healthy people across ages. Study information: Capturing about one barcoded beta molecule per two T cells was achieved by template switching.

Overall study findings and caveats: No one knew whether donors had CMV, which possibly confounded expanded clonotype changes.

Next came a second PCR, run for 7 to 11 cycles, which used a sample-barcoded 5' primer along with a J-beta primer mix. MiXCR, run by TCRdb on the 5' RACE reads, gives a single entry per CDR3 protein. The top ten hold more than 35% of the sample, which has about 640,000 distinct CDR3 sequences, 45% to 65% seen once. As concerns this clonotype: Its target is not known.

The sequencing sample was made of blood. This receptor was obtained from a man in his fifties or sixties in good health.

The DNA of the CDR3 is TGCAGTGCTCAAAGTGGTGGTAGCGGGGGGATATTTAAAAACATTCAGTACTTC. This codes for CSAQSGGSGGIFKNIQYF. The rearrangement uses TRBV20-1 and TRBJ2-4; 10 bases line up with TRBD2. The CDR3 totals 18 residues. The germline V gene encodes CDR1 DFQATT and CDR2 SNEGSKA (reference sequence). The V and J ends lost 5 bases and 4 bases, in that order; junction bases with no gene match: 17.